One sample yielded the 21 T cell receptor beta chains listed below, sequenced in a study of T-cell memory formation after mild COVID-19. TCRdb processed the 5' RACE reads anew with MiXCR; each CDR3 protein has one entry. Among roughly 380,000 distinct CDR3 sequences listed, 28% were seen once. The material sequenced was PBMCs or a T cell subset sorted from them (not recorded which). The source of these receptors is an adult woman who had mild COVID-19 (a few samples of this study predate the infection). Cell type and time point are not known.

This clonotype came up a few times. V is TRBV21-1 and J is TRBJ2-3; whether TRBD2, the table's D call, matches the DNA was not checked. TRBV21-1 is flagged as a pseudogene. The CDR3 has 14 amino acids. The CDR3 sequence is CASSKGLAGVTQYF. CDR3 nucleotides: TGTGCCAGCAGCAAAGGACTAGCGGGAGTTACGCAGTATTTT.

In this sample, this clonotype turned up a few times. The V call is TRBV29-1, the J call TRBJ2-3; 8 bases match TRBD2. V lost 5 bases, J lost 6 bases, and 13 bases stayed unmatched. Germline V gene sequence: CDR1 SQVTM, CDR2 ANQGSEA. This CDR3 has 15 residues. The CDR3 spells CSVRLDGRAADTQYF. The CDR3 DNA is TGCAGCGTTCGTCTGGACGGGAGGGCAGCCGATACGCAGTATTTT.

This chain connects TRBV20-1 to TRBJ2-7; D gene uncertain. The CDR3 runs to 16 residues. V was clipped by 0 bases and J by 2 bases, with 17 bases between them. Germline CDR1 is DFQATT and CDR2 is SNEGSKA (reference sequence). The CDR3 reads CSARDDATAIAYEQYF. The CDR3 bases are TGCAGTGCTAGAGATGACGCCACAGCCATCGCCTACGAGCAGTACTTC.

This chain connects TRBV7-9 to TRBJ1-1; tentative D call: TRBD1 (5 bases). V shed 5 bases and J shed 0 bases, with 13 bases lying between them. Germline CDR1 and CDR2: SEHNR and FQNEAQ (reference sequence). This CDR3 contains 15 residues. CDR3 residues: CASSPLTALNTEAFF. The CDR3 DNA reads as TGTGCCAGCAGCCCGTTGACAGCCCTGAACACTGAAGCTTTCTTT.

The chain joins TRBV12-3 or TRBV12-4 to TRBJ2-5; tentatively, D is TRBD1 or TRBD2 (5 bases each). Trimming took off 4 bases at V and 3 bases at J, with 9 bases between the two ends. CDR3 size: 13 residues. The chain's CDR3 is CASSWGTEETQYF. Written as DNA, the CDR3 is TGTGCCAGCAGTTGGGGGACGGAAGAGACCCAGTACTTC.

The genes are TRBV5-6 and TRBJ2-7; perhaps TRBD1 as D (5 bases). The CDR3 totals 14 residues. The germline V and J ends were trimmed by 0 bases and 2 bases, with 9 bases remaining between them. CDR1 is SGHDT, CDR2 YYEEEE, per germline. The CDR3 DNA sequence: TGTGCCAGCAGCTTGGTTGACAGTACCTACGAGCAGTACTTC. Encoded protein: CASSLVDSTYEQYF.

A few counts support this clonotype. This chain links TRBV10-3 with TRBJ2-2; a possible D gene is TRBD1 (5 bases). V was shortened by 2 bases and J by 2 bases, with 12 bases between the two germline ends. Per the germline V gene, CDR1 is ENHRY and CDR2 is SYGVKD. CDR3 length: 16 amino acids. CDR3 bases: TGTGCCATCAGTGAGGCGAAGGGGCGCAACACCGGGGAGCTGTTTTTT. It encodes CAISEAKGRNTGELFF.

CDR3 in amino acids: CASSHGGVYEQYF. CDR3 coding DNA: TGTGCCAGCTCACATGGCGGGGTTTACGAGCAGTACTTC. The chain employs TRBV18 and TRBJ2-7; a possible D gene is TRBD2 (6 bases). Germline values: CDR1 KGHSH, CDR2 LQKENI. V was pared by 4 bases and J by 4 bases, with 11 bases between. This CDR3 has 13 residues.

This chain uses TRBV3-1 with TRBJ2-5, with 7 bases fitting TRBD1. Unmatched junction bases numbered 5, after V lost 4 bases and J lost 0 bases. There are 15 residues in the CDR3. CDR1 is LGHDT and CDR2 is YNNKEL in the germline V gene (reference sequence). This CDR3 reads CASSPRDRDQETQYF. The CDR3 coding sequence is TGTGCCAGCAGCCCCCGGGACAGAGACCAAGAGACCCAGTACTTC.

The rearrangement links TRBV6-1 to TRBJ2-5; D unclear. The V end was cut by 7 bases, the J end by 7 bases, with 10 bases between. The CDR3 extends over 11 amino acids. Germline CDR1 MNHNS, CDR2 SASEGT. CDR3 DNA sequence: TGTGCCAGCACCGCACGAGGGACCCAGTACTTC. It encodes CASTARGTQYF.

This clonotype was detected a few times. The rearrangement joins TRBV4-3 to TRBJ2-7; 11 bases are shared with TRBD1. This CDR3 comprises 19 residues. With V trimmed by 4 bases and J by 0 bases, 14 bases remained unmatched. Germline values: CDR1 LGHNA, CDR2 YSLEER. In DNA form, the CDR3 reads TGCGCCAGCAGCCGAGGAAGGGGACAGGGGGACTTATACTCCTACGAGCAGTACTTC. Protein sequence: CASSRGRGQGDLYSYEQYF.

This clonotype was detected only a few times. The rearrangement joins TRBV6-5 to TRBJ1-1; D possibly corresponds to TRBD1 (5 bases). The V gene lost 6 bases and the J gene lost 7 bases, with 9 bases spanning the gap. The germline V gene encodes CDR1 MNHEY and CDR2 SVGAGI. The CDR3 contains 11 residues. CDR3 coding DNA: TGTGCCAGCAGGACAGCGATTGAAGCTTTCTTT. As protein: CASRTAIEAFF.

The gene calls are TRBV19 and TRBJ2-5; perhaps D is TRBD1 or TRBD2 (7 bases each). V lost 4 bases, J lost 5 bases, and 17 bases lay in between. The length of the CDR3 is 15 residues. The germline CDR1 and CDR2 sequences are LNHDA and SQIVND (reference sequence). The CDR3 sequence is CASSKGGGVDETQYF. CDR3 sequence (DNA): TGTGCCAGTAGTAAGGGAGGGGGCGTCGATGAGACCCAGTACTTC.

The J gene is TRBJ2-5, the V gene TRBV6-5, with D perhaps matching TRBD1 (6 bases). The CDR3 has 14 residues. The germline gives CDR1 MNHEY, CDR2 SVGAGI. With 7 bases removed from V and 4 bases from J, the gap between germline ends came to 16 bases. This chain's CDR3 is CASKLTGNGETQYF. DNA for the CDR3: TGTGCCAGCAAGCTCACAGGGAACGGAGAGACCCAGTACTTC.

This clonotype has at least ten counts. CDR3 DNA sequence: TGTGCCAGCACATTCCAGGGGGGGCTGGCCAAAAACATTCAGTACTTC. This translates into CASTFQGGLAKNIQYF. The chain links TRBV12-3 or TRBV12-4 to TRBJ2-4, with D tentatively TRBD1 or TRBD2 (7 bases each). This CDR3 comprises 16 residues. Trimming left V 7 bases short and J 1 base short, with 17 bases between.

The chain uses TRBV7-2 and TRBJ2-1; 8 bases are a match to TRBD1. The V and J ends lost 5 bases and 8 bases, in that order; junction bases with no gene match: 2. Per germline, CDR1 SGHTA and CDR2 FQGNSA. CDR3 length: 12 residues. The CDR3 is CASSQTGDEQFF. The CDR3 region has the DNA TGTGCCAGCAGCCAGACAGGGGATGAGCAGTTCTTC.

The chain is built from TRBV11-1 and TRBJ2-1; the match to TRBD1 covers 10 bases. CDR3 size: 15 residues. V lost 8 bases, J lost 3 bases, and 7 bases stayed unmatched. Germline CDR1 and CDR2: SGHAT and FQDESV (reference sequence). CDR3 protein: CASRDRGPYYNEQFF. In DNA, the CDR3 is TGTGCCAGCCGGGACAGGGGTCCTTACTACAATGAGCAGTTCTTC.

This chain links TRBV4-1 with TRBJ1-2, with TRBD1 identical over 7 bases. Germline CDR1 reads MGHRA; CDR2 reads YSYEKL. The CDR3 runs to 16 residues. The ends lost 0 bases at V and 4 bases at J; junction bases unmatched: 8. The CDR3 protein is CASSQDEGGAGYGYTF. Written as DNA, the CDR3 is TGCGCCAGCAGCCAAGATGAAGGGGGCGCTGGCTATGGCTACACCTTC.

V is TRBV18 and J is TRBJ2-1; 7 bases are a match to TRBD1. This CDR3 is 16 amino acids long. J was trimmed by 9 bases and V by 0 bases; bases with no gene match: 11. The germline gives CDR1 KGHSH, CDR2 LQKENI. CDR3 amino acids: CASSPPTGQVGGEQFF. The CDR3 DNA reads TGTGCCAGCTCACCACCTACCGGACAGGTCGGAGGTGAGCAGTTCTTC.

This clonotype has more than one count but fewer than ten. The chain employs TRBV6-2 or TRBV6-3 and TRBJ2-3; D is perhaps TRBD2 (5 bases). Per germline, CDR1 MNHEY and CDR2 SVGEGT. V dropped 0 bases and J dropped 8 bases, with 12 bases sitting between them. The CDR3 loop spans 14 amino acids. The CDR3 DNA is TGTGCCAGCAGTTACTCAACAGCGGACCCTACGCAGTATTTT. It yields the protein CASSYSTADPTQYF.

This clonotype was seen just once. The chain carries TRBV30 and TRBJ2-3; D gene ambiguous. CDR3 size: 10 residues. V was clipped by 5 bases and J by 5 bases, with 5 bases between them. Germline V gene data show CDR1 as GTSNPN and CDR2 as SVGIG (reference sequence). CDR3 bases: TGTGCCTGGGGGGAAGATACGCAGTATTTT. This gives the protein CAWGEDTQYF.